These T cell receptor beta chains were read from a single sample in a study of response to subunit inactivated influenza vaccine. TCRdb reprocessed the RT-PCR reads with MiXCR, giving one entry per CDR3 protein. Counted here are hundreds of thousands of distinct CDR3 sequences, roughly 18% occurring once; the ten biggest clones make up 11%. The sample was PBMCs from blood, taken 5 days after vaccination. These receptors all stem from a man aged 50-60 years who received an inactivated influenza vaccine. Each CDR3 is given with its conserved first and last residue. D genes are given only for firm matches. Clone size, where shown, is once, few, many, or a class for clones that have expanded.

J gene: TRBJ2-2; V gene: TRBV7-8; CDR3 length: 15; clone size: many; D gene: -; CDR3 protein: CASSTRSGFTGELFF; CDR3 DNA: TGTGCCAGCAGCACTAGAAGCGGTTTCACCGGGGAGCTGTTTTTT
J gene: TRBJ1-5; V gene: TRBV12-3/TRBV12-4; CDR3 length: 14; clone size: few; D gene: -; CDR3 protein: CASSPSGQNQPQHF; CDR3 DNA: TGTGCCAGCAGCCCTTCGGGGCAGAATCAGCCCCAGCATTTT
J gene: TRBJ2-1; V gene: TRBV2; CDR3 length: 15; clone size: -; D gene: TRBD2; CDR3 protein: CASSDETSGIGEQFF; CDR3 DNA: TGTGCCAGCAGTGATGAGACTAGCGGGATCGGTGAGCAGTTCTTC
J gene: TRBJ2-3; V gene: TRBV27; CDR3 length: 16; clone size: -; D gene: -; CDR3 protein: CASSLRGTSRTDTQYF; CDR3 DNA: TGTGCCAGCAGTTTAAGGGGGACCTCCCGCACAGATACGCAGTATTTT
J gene: TRBJ1-1; V gene: TRBV5-6; CDR3 length: 15; clone size: few; D gene: -; CDR3 protein: CASSLGLRGDTEAFF; CDR3 DNA: TGTGCCAGCAGCTTGGGCCTGAGGGGGGACACTGAAGCTTTCTTT
J gene: TRBJ2-7; V gene: TRBV28; CDR3 length: 12; clone size: -; D gene: -; CDR3 protein: CASSLGVFKQYF; CDR3 DNA: TGTGCCAGCAGTTTAGGCGTTTTCAAGCAGTACTTC
J gene: TRBJ2-2; V gene: TRBV7-9; CDR3 length: 13; clone size: few; D gene: -; CDR3 protein: CASRRGVTGELFF; CDR3 DNA: TGTGCCAGCCGGCGCGGAGTCACCGGGGAGCTGTTTTTT
J gene: TRBJ2-1; V gene: TRBV5-1; CDR3 length: 16; clone size: -; D gene: TRBD1; CDR3 protein: CASSLGGTGWNNEQFF; CDR3 DNA: TGCGCCAGCAGCTTGGGTGGGACAGGGTGGAACAATGAGCAGTTCTTC
J gene: TRBJ2-3; V gene: TRBV29-1; CDR3 length: 15; clone size: -; D gene: TRBD2; CDR3 protein: CSGGGTSGATDTQYF; CDR3 DNA: TGCAGCGGTGGAGGGACTAGCGGGGCCACAGATACGCAGTATTTT
J gene: TRBJ2-7; V gene: TRBV6-2/TRBV6-3; CDR3 length: 14; clone size: -; D gene: -; CDR3 protein: CASRQPGPSGEQYF; CDR3 DNA: TGTGCCAGCAGACAACCGGGACCCTCAGGGGAGCAGTACTTC
J gene: TRBJ1-6; V gene: TRBV6-1; CDR3 length: 13; clone size: many; D gene: -; CDR3 protein: CASSGEDSSPLHF; CDR3 DNA: TGTGCCAGCAGTGGGGAGGACAGTTCACCCCTCCACTTT
J gene: TRBJ2-1; V gene: TRBV30; CDR3 length: 11; clone size: few; D gene: -; CDR3 protein: CAWSLRQKQFF; CDR3 DNA: TGTGCCTGGAGTCTGAGGCAGAAGCAGTTCTTC
J gene: TRBJ1-1; V gene: TRBV4-2; CDR3 length: 16; clone size: few; D gene: -; CDR3 protein: CASSQDLRGARTEAFF; CDR3 DNA: TGTGCCAGCAGCCAAGATCTTCGGGGGGCGCGGACTGAAGCTTTCTTT
J gene: TRBJ2-5; V gene: TRBV5-1; CDR3 length: 14; clone size: -; D gene: TRBD1; CDR3 protein: CASSSRDRGETQYF; CDR3 DNA: TGCGCCAGCAGCAGCCGGGACAGAGGAGAGACCCAGTACTTC
J gene: TRBJ1-5; V gene: TRBV20-1; CDR3 length: 15; clone size: few; D gene: -; CDR3 protein: CSARGGGMVNQPQHF; CDR3 DNA: TGCAGTGCCCGCGGGGGTGGTATGGTAAATCAGCCCCAGCATTTT
J gene: TRBJ2-3; V gene: TRBV6-5; CDR3 length: 16; clone size: -; D gene: -; CDR3 protein: CASSYQPGQNTDTQYF; CDR3 DNA: TGTGCCAGCAGTTACCAACCGGGACAAAACACAGATACGCAGTATTTT
J gene: TRBJ2-1; V gene: TRBV6-5; CDR3 length: 19; clone size: -; D gene: TRBD2; CDR3 protein: CASSYRPGLAGGLNNEQFF; CDR3 DNA: TGTGCCAGCAGTTACCGTCCGGGACTAGCGGGAGGACTTAACAATGAGCAGTTCTTC
J gene: TRBJ2-2; V gene: TRBV18; CDR3 length: 16; clone size: -; D gene: -; CDR3 protein: CASSLETRGKTGELFF; CDR3 DNA: TGTGCCAGCTCATTGGAAACACGGGGAAAAACCGGGGAGCTGTTTTTT
J gene: TRBJ1-5; V gene: TRBV10-1; CDR3 length: 13; clone size: -; D gene: -; CDR3 protein: CASSTDRNQPQHF; CDR3 DNA: TGCGCCAGCAGTACCGACAGAAATCAGCCCCAGCATTTT
J gene: TRBJ2-1; V gene: TRBV14; CDR3 length: 13; clone size: -; D gene: -; CDR3 protein: CASSHLAFHEQFF; CDR3 DNA: TGTGCCAGCAGCCACTTAGCATTCCATGAGCAGTTCTTC